The rows below give T cell receptor beta chains drawn from one sample of a study of CD8+ T cells in alopecia areata. Using immunoSEQ multiplex PCR, the repertoire was profiled, and TCRdb retains in-frame clones only, with some absent. The table records more than 90,000 clones, around 60% of them present only once. The sample in question was CD8+ T cells sorted from blood, obtained at week 4, from a patient treated with tofacitinib. The receptors were sampled from a human donor with alopecia areata. The CDR3 runs from the conserved cysteine through the conserved F or W. Fields, in order: V gene, J gene, CDR3 protein.

V: TRBV4-3; J: TRBJ2-7; CDR3: CASSQDRTSAFYEQYF
V: TRBV6-5; J: TRBJ2-2; CDR3: CASSNRVENTGELFF
V: TRBV11-2; J: TRBJ2-3; CDR3: CASSLDPQSGGVTDTQYF
V: TRBV27; J: TRBJ2-5; CDR3: CATRRASQETQYF
V: TRBV29-1; J: TRBJ2-7; CDR3: CSVDGQGTTYEQYF
V: TRBV30; J: TRBJ1-1; CDR3: CAWSVGRGPTEAFF
V: TRBV7-8; J: TRBJ2-5; CDR3: CASSLGTGTDETQYF
V: TRBV7-2; J: -; CDR3: CASSDRTGGYEQYF
V: TRBV5-4; J: TRBJ2-3; CDR3: CASSLKGSSDTQYF
V: TRBV15; J: TRBJ2-5; CDR3: CATSRGRDGQETQYF
V: TRBV27; J: TRBJ2-7; CDR3: CASSLFRGYEQYF
V: TRBV25-1; J: TRBJ1-1; CDR3: CATHWGIGTEAFF
V: TRBV29-1; J: TRBJ2-1; CDR3: CSAPIYNEQFF
V: TRBV30; J: TRBJ2-6; CDR3: CAWSRGTGANVLTF
V: TRBV4-1; J: TRBJ2-4; CDR3: CASSQVGPIKNIQYF